One sample yielded the 32 T cell receptor beta chains listed below, sequenced in a study of OX40 agonist ivuxolimab in advanced cancers. Profiling relied on immunoSEQ multiplex PCR, and the TCRdb table lists in-frame clones only, not all of them. This table holds about 50,000 clones, roughly 90% found once. The material sequenced was CD4+ or CD8+ T cells sorted from blood, taken in a trial of the OX40 agonist ivuxolimab. The receptors were sampled from an adult with an advanced solid tumor such as melanoma, head and neck, liver or kidney cancer.

J is TRBJ1-4 and V is TRBV15, with D tentatively TRBD1 (6 bases). Germline V gene data show CDR1 as LNHNV and CDR2 as YYDKDF (reference sequence). V was pared by 1 base and J by 0 bases, with 9 bases between. This CDR3 has 16 residues. In DNA form, the CDR3 reads TGTGCCACCAGCAGAGGCCCAGGGGCAACTAATGAAAAACTGTTTTTT. Amino acid sequence: CATSRGPGATNEKLFF.

A note on this clone: At one boundary the junction diverges from the germline segment, which might be a read error. The gene calls are TRBV7-3 and TRBJ2-4, with D perhaps TRBD1 or TRBD2 (6 bases each). This CDR3 is built from 13 residues. Germline CDR1 SGHTA, CDR2 FQGTGA. CDR3 region: CASSVTSGAGQYF. CDR3 nucleotides: TGTGCCAGCAGCGTAACATCGGGGGCCGGTCAGTACTTC. Supplemented by reference TRBV7-3 and TRBJ2-4, the full variable domain reads GAGVSQTPSNKVTEKGKYVELRCDPISGHTALYWYRQSLGQGPEFLIYFQGTGAADDSGLPNDRFFAVRPEGSVSTLKIQRTERGDSAVYLCASSVTSGAGQYFGAGTRLSVL.

This clone was counted a few times. The chain has TRBV6-6 and TRBJ1-5, with D unclear. The CDR3 consists of 12 residues. Trimming stripped 7 bases from V and 0 bases from J, with 4 bases between. CDR1 MNHNY and CDR2 SVGAGI come from the germline V gene (reference sequence). CDR3 loop: CASKTSNQPQHF. CDR3 in DNA: TGTGCCAGCAAAACTAGCAATCAGCCCCAGCATTTT.

J is TRBJ2-3 and V is TRBV7-8; 8 bases line up with TRBD1. In germline, CDR1 is SGHVS, CDR2 FQNEAQ. V was clipped by 2 bases and J by 3 bases; unmatched bases: 7. This CDR3 contains 16 residues. The chain's CDR3 is CASSLILQGVTDTQYF. The CDR3 region has the DNA TGTGCCAGCAGCTTAATACTACAGGGGGTGACAGATACGCAGTATTTT.

CDR3 amino acids: CASRILQGEFQPQHF. In nucleotides, the CDR3 is TGTGCCAGCAGAATACTACAGGGGGAATTTCAGCCCCAGCATTTT. The V call is TRBV28, the J call TRBJ1-5; 8 bases fit TRBD1. CDR1 MDHEN and CDR2 SYDVKM come from the germline V gene. V shed 6 bases, J shed 6 bases, and the junction held 10 bases outside the gene matches. This CDR3 region has 15 residues.

V and J are TRBV6-5 and TRBJ2-1; D uncertain. CDR3 length: 15 amino acids. V gave up 7 bases and J gave up 7 bases, with 20 bases separating them. Germline-derived CDR1 and CDR2 are MNHEY and SVGAGI. In DNA, the CDR3 is TGTGCCAGCACCAACCACCCCGTGGGCTTAAATGAGCAGTTCTTC. Encoded protein: CASTNHPVGLNEQFF.

The chain has TRBV19 and TRBJ2-2; 7 positions match TRBD1. There are 16 residues in the CDR3. The V gene's germline CDR1 is LNHDA and CDR2 SQIVND (reference sequence). V lost 5 bases to trimming and J lost 0 bases; unmatched junction nucleotides: 6. The chain's CDR3 is CASSHFGTANTGELFF. The CDR3 DNA is TGTGCCAGTAGTCACTTCGGGACAGCGAACACCGGGGAGCTGTTTTTT.

The chain has TRBV28 and TRBJ2-3, with 9 nucleotides matching TRBD1. V gave up 6 bases and J gave up 3 bases; unmatched junction bases: 7. The V gene's germline CDR1 is MDHEN and CDR2 SYDVKM. The CDR3 covers 15 residues. CDR3 nucleotides: TGTGCCAGCAGCTCCACAGGGGGCGCAACAGATACGCAGTATTTT. Amino acid sequence: CASSSTGGATDTQYF.

The rearrangement uses TRBV5-1 and TRBJ1-4; TRBD1 matches 8 bases. The CDR3 length is 14 residues. V shed 4 bases and J 5 bases; nucleotides not matched to a gene: 4. Germline V gene sequence: CDR1 SGHRS, CDR2 YFSETQ. The chain's CDR3 is CASSLGQGNEKLFF. DNA of the CDR3: TGCGCCAGCAGCCTTGGACAGGGAAATGAAAAACTGTTTTTT.

This sequence joins TRBV19 and TRBJ1-1; D possibly corresponds to TRBD1 (5 bases). This CDR3 contains 14 residues. The germline V gene encodes CDR1 LNHDA and CDR2 SQIVND (reference sequence). V lost 4 bases and J 0 bases, leaving 9 bases between the germline ends. CDR3 amino acids: CASSKGRLNTEAFF. In DNA, the CDR3 is TGTGCCAGTAGTAAGGGGAGGTTGAACACTGAAGCTTTCTTT.

The rearrangement uses TRBV6-5 and TRBJ1-4, with D hard to call. The CDR3 is made up of 15 amino acids. V was pared by 0 bases and J by 6 bases, with 11 bases between. CDR1 MNHEY and CDR2 SVGAGI come from the germline V gene. The CDR3 loop reads CASSYSVVLHEKLFF. CDR3 DNA: TGTGCCAGCAGTTACTCGGTAGTCCTTCATGAAAAACTGTTTTTT.

The V gene is TRBV7-2, the J gene TRBJ2-3, with D possibly being TRBD1 (5 bases). The CDR3 is 14 amino acids. With 1 base removed from V and 0 bases from J, the gap between germline ends came to 5 bases. Germline V gene lookup returns CDR1 SGHTA and CDR2 FQGNSA. The CDR3: CASSLGQSTDTQYF. CDR3 nucleotides: TGTGCCAGCAGCTTAGGACAGAGCACAGATACGCAGTATTTT.

The genes are TRBV7-8 and TRBJ2-3; D unresolved. The CDR3 is 15 amino acids. Germline V lookup: CDR1 SGHVS, CDR2 FQNEAQ. V was cut by 1 base and J by 4 bases, with 12 bases left in between. CDR3 residues: CASSLGLGMADTQYF. Written as DNA, the CDR3 is TGTGCCAGCAGCTTAGGTCTAGGGATGGCAGATACGCAGTATTTT.

V is TRBV7-3 and J is TRBJ2-2, with unresolved D. CDR3 length: 16 amino acids. Per germline, CDR1 SGHTA and CDR2 FQGTGA. V lost 5 bases and J lost 3, with 16 bases in between. The CDR3 loop reads CASSRYKVGDTGELFF. CDR3 coding DNA: TGTGCCAGCAGCCGGTACAAAGTAGGAGACACCGGGGAGCTGTTTTTT.

The chain is built from TRBV25-1 and TRBJ1-4, with no clear D. The V end was cut by 4 bases, the J end by 5 bases, with 8 bases between. CDR3 size: 13 residues. Germline V lookup: CDR1 MGHDK, CDR2 SYGVNS. Here the CDR3 reads CASSGKVNEKLFF. The CDR3, as DNA: TGTGCCAGCAGTGGCAAAGTGAATGAAAAACTGTTTTTT. Full variable domain (remainder filled in from reference TRBV25-1 and TRBJ1-4): EADIYQTPRYLVIGTGKKITLECSQTMGHDKMYWYQQDPGMELHLIHYSYGVNSTEKGDLSSESTVSRIRTEHFPLTLESARPSHTSQYLCASSGKVNEKLFFGSGTQLSVL.

The V and J genes are TRBV11-3 and TRBJ2-3; D is unclear. Germline loops: CDR1 SGHNT, CDR2 YENEEA. V lost 5 bases and J 4 bases, leaving 7 bases between the germline ends. The CDR3 spans 12 residues. CDR3 sequence (DNA): TGTGCCAGCAGCGCCACGTCAGATACGCAGTATTTT. Its protein is CASSATSDTQYF.

The gene calls are TRBV11-3 and TRBJ2-6; D call uncertain. The germline V and J ends were trimmed by 5 bases and 2 bases, with 7 bases remaining between them. CDR1 and CDR2 from the germline V gene are SGHNT and YENEEA. The CDR3 has 14 amino acids. In nucleotides, the CDR3 is TGTGCCAGCAGCAACCCGCCTGGGGCCAACGTCCTGACTTTC. This translates into CASSNPPGANVLTF.

This chain connects TRBV5-4 to TRBJ2-1; D perhaps matches TRBD2 (5 bases). V lost 2 bases to trimming and J lost 1 base, with 7 bases between them. CDR3 length: 14 residues. Germline V gene lookup returns CDR1 SGHNT and CDR2 YYREEE (reference sequence). The CDR3 bases are TGTGCCAGCAGCTTAACTAGTTCCTACAATGAGCAGTTCTTC. This sequence encodes CASSLTSSYNEQFF.

The rearrangement joins TRBV4-1 to TRBJ2-7; weak D call: TRBD1 (6 bases). Germline CDR1 reads MGHRA; CDR2 reads YSYEKL. The V and J ends lost 4 bases and 2 bases respectively, with 12 bases between them. The CDR3 covers 14 residues. The CDR3 DNA sequence: TGCGCCAGCAGCCCTCGGGACATCGCCTACGAGCAGTACTTC. This encodes CASSPRDIAYEQYF.

The chain joins TRBV28 to TRBJ2-1; D is perhaps TRBD2 (5 bases). This CDR3 is built from 13 residues. Germline values: CDR1 MDHEN, CDR2 SYDVKM. Trimming removed 6 bases from V and 11 bases from J, with 17 bases in between. CDR3: CASRNPGSPKQFF. CDR3 DNA: TGTGCCAGCAGAAACCCGGGAAGCCCGAAGCAGTTCTTC.

The genes are TRBV27 and TRBJ2-7; the D call may be TRBD1 or TRBD2 (7 bases each). The CDR3 is 15 residues long. Germline CDR1 is MNHEY and CDR2 is SMNVEV (reference sequence). Trimming pared 2 bases from V and 7 bases from J, leaving 18 bases between. The CDR3 here is CASSLRAGGAGEQYF. The CDR3, as DNA: TGTGCCAGCAGTTTACGGGCAGGGGGAGCGGGGGAGCAGTACTTC.

This chain uses TRBV28 with TRBJ2-5; 15 positions match TRBD2. CDR1 is MDHEN, CDR2 SYDVKM, per germline. There are 17 residues in the CDR3. V dropped 6 bases and J dropped 7; count of bases not matched to a gene: 12. CDR3 amino acids: CASSPPGLAGGKGTQYF. CDR3 bases: TGTGCCAGCAGCCCTCCGGGACTAGCGGGGGGTAAGGGGACCCAGTACTTC.

This chain links TRBV9 with TRBJ2-7; D tentatively reads TRBD1 or TRBD2 (5 bases each). The length of the CDR3 is 15 residues. The germline CDR1 and CDR2 sequences are SGDLS and YYNGEE. V dropped 3 bases and J dropped 7 bases, with 20 bases sitting between them. CDR3 sequence (DNA): TGTGCCAGCAGCGCCGGGGACCGCCCCTACTTAGAGCAGTACTTC. This codes for CASSAGDRPYLEQYF.

The rearrangement uses TRBV5-6 and TRBJ2-7, with 7 bases lining up with TRBD1. V shed 7 bases, J shed 6 bases, and the junction held 7 bases outside the gene matches. The CDR3 has 12 residues. Germline V gene lookup returns CDR1 SGHDT and CDR2 YYEEEE. In DNA form, the CDR3 reads TGTGCCAGCGGTAGACAGGGCTTCGAGCAGTACTTC. The encoded protein is CASGRQGFEQYF.

The chain is built from TRBV6-4 and TRBJ1-3; TRBD1 aligns across 9 bases. The V segment lost 5 bases and the J segment 6 bases; nucleotides outside the gene matches: 2. Germline CDR1 MRHNA, CDR2 SNTAGT. The CDR3 covers 13 residues. The CDR3 DNA reads as TGTGCCAGCAGTCGGACAGGGGAAAACACCATATATTTT. Translation gives CASSRTGENTIYF.

The chain has TRBV5-6 and TRBJ1-4, with TRBD1 matching 7 bases. CDR1 SGHDT and CDR2 YYEEEE come from the germline V gene. Trimming removed 3 bases from V and 5 bases from J; junction bases left unmatched: 4. The CDR3 totals 14 residues. CDR3 sequence: CASSSQGWNEKLFF. The CDR3 coding sequence is TGTGCCAGCAGCTCACAGGGGTGGAATGAAAAACTGTTTTTT.

This clone was picked up a small number of times. The genes are TRBV9 and TRBJ1-3; a weak D match, TRBD1 (5 bases). The V and J ends lost 3 bases and 8 bases respectively, with 15 bases between them. This CDR3 is 14 amino acids long. In germline, CDR1 is SGDLS, CDR2 YYNGEE. CDR3 region: CASSERRGLDTIYF. CDR3 DNA: TGTGCCAGCAGCGAGAGGAGGGGTCTGGACACCATATATTTT.

The chain links TRBV19 to TRBJ2-3; 8 bases match TRBD2. The CDR3 covers 16 residues. Germline trimming cut 9 bases from V and 2 bases from J; bases unmatched to any gene: 13. Germline loops: CDR1 LNHDA, CDR2 SQIVND (reference sequence). The CDR3 is CARREGSGTTTDTQYF. The CDR3 DNA follows: TGTGCCAGACGGGAGGGTAGCGGGACAACCACAGATACGCAGTATTTT. Supplemented by reference TRBV19 and TRBJ2-3, the full variable domain reads DGGITQSPKYLFRKEGQNVTLSCEQNLNHDAMYWYRQDPGQGLRLIYYSQIVNDFQKGDIAEGYSVSREKKESFPLTVTSAQKNPTAFYLCARREGSGTTTDTQYFGPGTRLTVL.

J is TRBJ2-7 and V is TRBV5-1, with 8 positions matching TRBD1. V was clipped by 4 bases and J by 5 bases; unmatched bases: 5. CDR3 length equals 13 residues. Germline V gene sequence: CDR1 SGHRS, CDR2 YFSETQ. CDR3 region: CASSPGQGNEQYF. CDR3 bases: TGCGCCAGCAGCCCAGGACAGGGCAACGAGCAGTACTTC. Using reference TRBV5-1 and TRBJ2-7 for the parts outside the CDR3, the full variable domain is KAGVTQTPRYLIKTRGQQVTLSCSPISGHRSVSWYQQTPGQGLQFLFEYFSETQRNKGNFPGRFSGRQFSNSRSEMNVSTLELGDSALYLCASSPGQGNEQYFGPGTRLTVT.

This clone was found once. The rearrangement joins TRBV30 to TRBJ2-3, with TRBD2 identical over 12 bases. In germline, CDR1 is GTSNPN, CDR2 SVGIG (reference sequence). This CDR3 contains 12 residues. Trimming removed 2 bases from V and 11 bases from J; junction bases left unmatched: 2. The CDR3 region has the DNA TGTGCCTGGAGTCCGACTAGCGGGAGGCAGTATTTT. Encoded protein: CAWSPTSGRQYF. Full variable domain (outside the CDR3, taken from reference TRBV30 and TRBJ2-3): SQTIHQWPATLVQPVGSPLSLECTVEGTSNPNLYWYRQAAGRGLQLLFYSVGIGQISSEVPQNLSASRPQDRQFILSSKKLLLSDSGFYLCAWSPTSGRQYFGPGTRLTVL.

V usage is TRBV6-5 and J usage is TRBJ2-1; D call uncertain. This CDR3 is 14 amino acids long. From germline, CDR1 is MNHEY and CDR2 SVGAGI. The V gene lost 0 bases and the J gene lost 5 bases, with 8 bases spanning the gap. The DNA for the CDR3 is TGTGCCAGCAGTTACTCGGCGCTCAACAATGAGCAGTTCTTC. This encodes CASSYSALNNEQFF.

In this sample, this clone turned up once. Sequence at one end of the junction differs from germline and may be a read error. This chain uses TRBV7-7 with TRBJ2-2; 7 bases match TRBD2. Germline V gene data show CDR1 as SSHAT and CDR2 as FNYEAQ (reference sequence). CDR3 length equals 13 residues. CDR3 amino acids: CASTSSGVGELFF. CDR3 nucleotide sequence: TGTGCTAGCACCTCCAGCGGGGTCGGGGAGCTGTTTTTT.